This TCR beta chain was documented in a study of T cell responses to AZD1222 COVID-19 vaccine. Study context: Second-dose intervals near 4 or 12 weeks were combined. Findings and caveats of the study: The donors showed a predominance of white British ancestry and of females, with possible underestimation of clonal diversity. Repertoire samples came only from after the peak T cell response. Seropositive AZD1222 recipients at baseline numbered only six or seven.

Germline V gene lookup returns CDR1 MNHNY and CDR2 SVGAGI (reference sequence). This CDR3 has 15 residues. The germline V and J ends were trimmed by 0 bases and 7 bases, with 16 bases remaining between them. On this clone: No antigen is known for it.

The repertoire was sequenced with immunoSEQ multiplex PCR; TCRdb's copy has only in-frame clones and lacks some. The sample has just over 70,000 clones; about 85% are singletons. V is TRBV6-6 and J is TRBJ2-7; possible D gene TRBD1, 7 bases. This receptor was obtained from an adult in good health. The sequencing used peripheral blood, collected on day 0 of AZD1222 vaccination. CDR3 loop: CASSYSGQGGGEQYF. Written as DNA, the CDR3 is TGTGCCAGCAGTTACTCCGGCCAGGGGGGTGGAGAGCAGTACTTC.